This T cell receptor (beta chain) emerged from a study of T cells after yellow fever vaccination. Study-wide results and limits: The secondary response was weaker but peaked faster, day 5 versus 15. Contaminating bulk clonotypes could be abundant in FACS-sorted repertoires.

This clonotype was counted at least ten times. The antigen is not known. In TCRdb, the 5' RACE reads were re-called with MiXCR into one record per CDR3 protein. The table has roughly 120,000 distinct CDR3 sequences, nearly 7.5% seen once. The CDR3 totals 17 residues. CDR1 is LNHDA and CDR2 is SQIVND in the germline V gene (reference sequence). J gave up 3 bases and V 5 bases, and 11 bases lay outside the gene matches. This receptor was identified in a man between 18 and 35 years old who received the YFV17D yellow fever vaccine. The source material was CD4+ T cells sorted from PBMCs, sampled 10 to 11 days after the first yellow fever vaccination. The rearrangement links TRBV19 to TRBJ2-5, with 11 positions matching TRBD2. DNA of the CDR3: TGTGCCAGTAGTGCCAGACTAGCGGGGACGCTCAAAGAGACCCAGTACTTC. It is translated as CASSARLAGTLKETQYF.